Listed below are T cell receptor beta chains from one sample, sequenced in a study of human T cells and chemical hapten exposure. TCRdb fed the RACE reads into MiXCR, producing one record per CDR3 protein. The sample contains about 190,000 distinct CDR3 sequences, about 22% of which appear only once. Specimen: whole blood, collected in connection with sensitization to the hapten diphenylcyclopropenone (DPC). These receptors originate from a woman aged 40 to 50 with alopecia areata. Some clones in this sample may be carry-over from other donors' samples. Each CDR3 is given without its conserved first and last residue.

J: TRBJ1-6
V: TRBV6-5
CDR3: ASSDPRSPLH

J: TRBJ2-1
V: TRBV28
CDR3: ATYLLNEQF

J: TRBJ1-5
V: TRBV4-3
CDR3: ASSQQSGGDQPQH

J: TRBJ2-7
V: TRBV7-9
CDR3: ASSLDGGVYEQY

J: TRBJ2-7
V: TRBV6-2/TRBV6-3
CDR3: ASRLPGSYEQY

J: TRBJ1-1
V: TRBV28
CDR3: ASSPPEAGRIVF

J: TRBJ2-7
V: TRBV5-1
CDR3: ASRENGQSYEQY

J: TRBJ2-7
V: TRBV28
CDR3: ASSSGQGAYEQY

J: TRBJ1-3
V: TRBV6-5
CDR3: ASSSPLSGNTIY

J: TRBJ2-7
V: TRBV21-1
CDR3: ASSQPGLAGGPNEQY

J: TRBJ1-5
V: TRBV29-1
CDR3: SVELDRDSNQPQH

J: TRBJ2-1
V: TRBV24-1
CDR3: ATSDISGTSRVNEQF

J: TRBJ1-5
V: TRBV28
CDR3: ASSFPPHQPQH

J: TRBJ2-7
V: TRBV6-5
CDR3: ASSYSTGTYEQY

J: TRBJ2-7
V: TRBV10-3
CDR3: AISDPLAGGPYEQY

J: TRBJ2-6
V: TRBV10-3
CDR3: AITGDRSSGANVLT

J: TRBJ1-1
V: TRBV9
CDR3: ASSVAMGLPNTEAF

J: TRBJ2-5
V: TRBV12-3/TRBV12-4
CDR3: ASSWAGLKETQY

J: TRBJ1-2
V: TRBV7-6
CDR3: ASSYTTGGDYGYT

J: TRBJ2-7
V: TRBV20-1
CDR3: SAPQGGHEQY

J: TRBJ1-1
V: TRBV29-1
CDR3: SVDPHLRRWTEAF

J: TRBJ2-7
V: TRBV6-5
CDR3: ASSYSGGRSNEQY

J: TRBJ1-2
V: TRBV29-1
CDR3: SVVRGADYGYT

J: TRBJ1-2
V: TRBV2
CDR3: ASREQGVGGYT

J: TRBJ2-5
V: TRBV7-2
CDR3: ASSWGGGTQETQY

J: TRBJ1-4
V: TRBV15
CDR3: ATSRGAGLNEKLF

J: TRBJ2-7
V: TRBV4-1
CDR3: ASSQGQGFNEQY

J: TRBJ2-5
V: TRBV5-1
CDR3: ASSFAGNQETQY

J: TRBJ2-6
V: TRBV11-2
CDR3: ASSLQDPWETGANVLT

J: TRBJ2-1
V: TRBV7-2
CDR3: ASSLEGGGPRRNEQF

J: TRBJ2-1
V: TRBV5-1
CDR3: ASSLDGYNEQF

J: TRBJ1-1
V: TRBV29-1
CDR3: SVVTDLNTEAF

J: TRBJ2-2
V: TRBV5-6
CDR3: ASSAGTSRGELF

J: TRBJ2-7
V: TRBV6-5
CDR3: ASSRGTGSYEQY

J: TRBJ2-7
V: TRBV5-4
CDR3: ASSTRQPSYEQY

J: TRBJ1-5
V: TRBV6-5
CDR3: ASSYSGQGYQPQH

J: TRBJ2-7
V: TRBV7-9
CDR3: ASSFLAGVSYEQY

J: TRBJ2-3
V: TRBV29-1
CDR3: SAAFWREGPDTQY

J: TRBJ2-1
V: TRBV13
CDR3: ASSLSPYNEQF

J: TRBJ2-7
V: TRBV7-9
CDR3: ASSTVKTNYEQY

J: TRBJ2-1
V: TRBV3-1
CDR3: ASSPSGLGPSVSGRNEQF

J: TRBJ1-3
V: TRBV29-1
CDR3: SVEGDRVSGNTIY

J: TRBJ2-3
V: TRBV11-1
CDR3: ASSHGTDTQY